The clone carrying this T cell receptor beta chain was counted a few times. Its antigen remains unidentified. After 5'RACE with constant-segment primers, TCR alpha and TCR beta cDNA libraries carrying sample barcodes and UMIs were obtained. TCRdb re-called the 5' RACE reads with MiXCR, one entry per CDR3 protein. This table has approximately 150,000 distinct CDR3 sequences, roughly 15% appearing once. The data belong to a study of T-cell memory formation after mild COVID-19. The study's findings and limits: The main location of contracting CD4+ clones was CM and EM, and that of contracting CD8+ clones was EMRA. From day 15 to 85, contracting clones were balanced between CD4 and CD8, whereas later expanders leaned toward CD4+.

CDR1 is KGHDR, CDR2 SFDVKD, per germline. This CDR3 comprises 13 residues. V was pared by 6 bases and J by 7 bases, with 12 bases between. This clonotype originated in an adult woman who had mild COVID-19 (a few samples of this study predate the infection). Cell type and time point are not known. Sequences were obtained from PBMCs or a T cell subset sorted from them (not recorded which). The chain is built from TRBV24-1 and TRBJ1-5, with TRBD1 as a possible D gene (6 bases). The CDR3 protein is CATSQGLGQPQHF. The CDR3 nucleotides are TGTGCCACCAGTCAGGGGCTTGGGCAGCCCCAGCATTTT.